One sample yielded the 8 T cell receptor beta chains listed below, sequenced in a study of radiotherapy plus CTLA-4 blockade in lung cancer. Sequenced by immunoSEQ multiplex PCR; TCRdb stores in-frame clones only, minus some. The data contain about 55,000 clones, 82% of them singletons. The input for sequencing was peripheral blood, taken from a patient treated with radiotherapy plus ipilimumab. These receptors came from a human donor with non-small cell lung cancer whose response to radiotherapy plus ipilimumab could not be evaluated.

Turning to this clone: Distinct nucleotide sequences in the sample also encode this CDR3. The CDR3 region is CAWSVRGNQPQHF. The CDR3 region has the DNA TGTGCCTGGAGTGTACGGGGAAATCAGCCCCAGCATTTT. The chain links TRBV30 to TRBJ1-5, with no clear D. The germline V gene encodes CDR1 GTSNPN and CDR2 SVGIG (reference sequence). V was shortened by 0 bases and J by 4 bases, with 7 bases between the two germline ends. The CDR3 covers 13 residues.

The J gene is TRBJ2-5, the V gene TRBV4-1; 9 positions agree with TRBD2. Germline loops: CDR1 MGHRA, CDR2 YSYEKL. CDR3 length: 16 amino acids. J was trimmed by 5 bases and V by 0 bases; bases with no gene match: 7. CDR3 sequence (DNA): TGCGCCAGCAGCCAAGACGGCGGGAGGGCCGTGGAGACCCAGTACTTC. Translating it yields CASSQDGGRAVETQYF.

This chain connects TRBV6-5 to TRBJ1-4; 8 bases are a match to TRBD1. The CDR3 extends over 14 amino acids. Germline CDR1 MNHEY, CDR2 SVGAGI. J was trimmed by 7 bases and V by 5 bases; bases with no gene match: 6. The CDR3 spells CASSGTGFSEKLFF. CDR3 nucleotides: TGTGCCAGCAGTGGGACAGGTTTCAGTGAAAAACTGTTTTTT.

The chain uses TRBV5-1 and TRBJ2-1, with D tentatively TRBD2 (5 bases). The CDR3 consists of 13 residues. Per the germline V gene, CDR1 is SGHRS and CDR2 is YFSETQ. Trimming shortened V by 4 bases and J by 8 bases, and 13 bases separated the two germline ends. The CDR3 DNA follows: TGCGCCAGCAGCCGGACGAGGCGGGATGAGCAGTTCTTC. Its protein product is CASSRTRRDEQFF.

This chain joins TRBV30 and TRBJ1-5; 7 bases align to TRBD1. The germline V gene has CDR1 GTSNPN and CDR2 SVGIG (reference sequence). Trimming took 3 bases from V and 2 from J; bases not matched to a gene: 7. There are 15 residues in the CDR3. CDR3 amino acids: CAWSPTGKGNQPQHF. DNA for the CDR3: TGTGCCTGGAGCCCGACAGGGAAGGGCAATCAGCCCCAGCATTTT.

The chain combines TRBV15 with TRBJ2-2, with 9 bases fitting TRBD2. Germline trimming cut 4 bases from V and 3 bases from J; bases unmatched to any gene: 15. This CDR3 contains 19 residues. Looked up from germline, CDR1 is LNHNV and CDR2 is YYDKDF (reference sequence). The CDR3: CATSIGKLLGGGDTGELFF. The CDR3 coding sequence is TGTGCCACCAGCATAGGGAAACTTTTGGGCGGGGGGGACACCGGGGAGCTGTTTTTT.

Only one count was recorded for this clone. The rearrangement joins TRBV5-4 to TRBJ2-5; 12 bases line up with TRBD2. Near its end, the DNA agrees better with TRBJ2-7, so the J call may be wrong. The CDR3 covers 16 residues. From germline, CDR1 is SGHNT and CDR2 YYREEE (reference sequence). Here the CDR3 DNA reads TGTGCCAGCAGCCCGACACTAGCGGGGGGAGGGTACGAGCAGTACTTC. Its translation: CASSPTLAGGGYEQYF.

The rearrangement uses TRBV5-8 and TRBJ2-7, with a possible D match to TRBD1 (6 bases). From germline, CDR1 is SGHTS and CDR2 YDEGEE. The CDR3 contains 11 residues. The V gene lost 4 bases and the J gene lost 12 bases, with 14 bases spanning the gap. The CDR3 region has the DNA TGTGCCAGCAGCGCGGACAGAGGTAGGTACTTC. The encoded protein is CASSADRGRYF.